The clone carrying this T cell receptor (beta chain) was counted a few times. Its target is unknown. In the authors' methods: A papillary thyroid cancer distant-metastasis classifier was built from CDR3 differences across clinicopathological groups. TCRdb re-called clones via MiXCR from the PCR reads. TCRdb's processing, not the study's, gives the V and J calls here. The data contain approximately 38,000 clones, about 16% of them singletons. Until they underwent thyroid surgery, no patient had received any treatment. These data come from a study of metastatic and nonmetastatic thyroid tumors. Overall study results and limits: Reports indicated that malignant thyroid tumors showed significantly higher TCR beta diversity than benign nodules did, in blood and tumor.

The sequencing input was blood. This receptor was identified in a female donor with papillary thyroid cancer or a benign thyroid nodule (not recorded which). Some clones in this sample may be carry-over from other donors' samples.

The CDR3 region has the DNA TGTGCCAGCAGCTCTCGGATCTCCTACAATGAGCAGTTCTTC. Translation: CASSSRISYNEQFF. The chain links TRBV7-3 to TRBJ2-1; D unresolved. V was cut by 4 bases and J by 0 bases, with 7 bases left in between. This CDR3 spans 14 amino acids. From germline, CDR1 is SGHTA and CDR2 FQGTGA.